This T cell receptor (beta chain) was recorded in a study of beta chain features in type 1 diabetes. Whole-study results and caveats: Patients showed naive, central memory and Treg TCRB repertoires that appeared more similar than those of healthy donors.

The sequenced template was cDNA made from the entire isolated RNA. Sequenced by immunoSEQ multiplex PCR; TCRdb stores in-frame clones only, minus some. This sample has about 260,000 clones, with around 68% found just once. V dropped 5 bases and J dropped 0 bases, with 14 bases sitting between them. The CDR3 contains 16 residues. Germline-derived CDR1 and CDR2 are PRHDT and FYEKMQ (reference sequence). As to this clone: Its antigen is unknown.

Material: naive CD4+ T cells from blood. This TCR was sampled from a man aged 30 to 45 in good health. This sequence joins TRBV13 and TRBJ1-3, with D unclear. CDR3 in DNA: TGTGCCAGCAGCCACGCAGACCCAGGCTCTGGAAACACCATATATTTT. Amino acid sequence: CASSHADPGSGNTIYF. Looking up the rest from reference TRBV13 and TRBJ1-3 gives the full variable domain: AAGVIQSPRHLIKEKRETATLKCYPIPRHDTVYWYQQGPGQDPQFLISFYEKMQSDKGSIPDRFSAQQFSDYHSELNMSSLELGDSALYFCASSHADPGSGNTIYFGEGSWLTVV.